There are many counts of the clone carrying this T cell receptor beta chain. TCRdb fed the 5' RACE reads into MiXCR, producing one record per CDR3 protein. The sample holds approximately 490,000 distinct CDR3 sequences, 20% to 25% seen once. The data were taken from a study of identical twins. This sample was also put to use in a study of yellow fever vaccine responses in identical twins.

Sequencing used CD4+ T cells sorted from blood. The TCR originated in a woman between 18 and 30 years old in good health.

The CDR3 DNA reads as TGTGCCACCAGTGACCGCTATAGCGCCGGCACAGATACGCAGTATTTT. It codes for CATSDRYSAGTDTQYF. This chain joins TRBV24-1 and TRBJ2-3; weak D call: TRBD2 (5 bases). The V end lost 4 bases, the J end lost 1 base, and 14 bases lay between the germline ends. Germline V lookup: CDR1 KGHDR, CDR2 SFDVKD. The CDR3 length is 16 residues.